What follows are 28 T cell receptor beta chains derived from one specimen sequenced in a study of pediatric ulcerative colitis. The rectum was sampled with one to two pinch biopsies at colonoscopy. Profiling relied on immunoSEQ multiplex PCR, and the TCRdb table lists in-frame clones only, not all of them. The table has approximately 37,000 clones, 75% seen once. Sequenced: gut tissue. These receptors came from a boy between 10 and 17 years old with severe ulcerative colitis.

This chain joins TRBV9 and TRBJ1-1, with D unclear. Germline CDR1 SGDLS, CDR2 YYNGEE. Trimming took 3 bases from V and 1 from J, leaving 7 bases between them. This CDR3 spans 13 amino acids. Here the CDR3 DNA reads TGTGCCAGCAGCGCTAGACGGAACACTGAAGCTTTCTTT. This translates into CASSARRNTEAFF.

The chain carries TRBV25-1 and TRBJ1-2, with D perhaps matching TRBD1 (5 bases). Trimming removed 1 base from V and 8 bases from J, with 17 bases in between. The CDR3 totals 15 residues. The germline V gene has CDR1 MGHDK and CDR2 SYGVNS. The CDR3 nucleotides are TGTGCCAGCAGTGAATCCGGGGACGAAATTGAGGGCTACACCTTC. This translates into CASSESGDEIEGYTF.

This clone was counted a single time. The chain combines TRBV5-6 with TRBJ2-5; the match to TRBD1 covers 7 bases. Germline V CDR1 and CDR2: SGHDT, YYEEEE. V gave up 2 bases and J gave up 5 bases; unmatched junction bases: 18. The CDR3 is made up of 18 amino acids. The chain's CDR3 is CASSFARGGSATAETQYF. Here the CDR3 DNA reads TGTGCCAGCAGCTTTGCCAGAGGGGGCAGTGCTACCGCGGAGACCCAGTACTTC. The entire variable domain, with the rest obtained from reference TRBV5-6 and TRBJ2-5, is as follows: DAGVTQSPTHLIKTRGQQVTLRCSPKSGHDTVSWYQQALGQGPQFIFQYYEEEERQRGNFPDRFSGHQFPNYSSELNVNALLLGDSALYLCASSFARGGSATAETQYFGPGTRLLVL.

This clone came up a few times. CDR3 bases: TGTGCCAGCAGTGTAGGTGGTAAAACAGGGGGCAAAGAGACCCAGTACTTC. Amino acid sequence: CASSVGGKTGGKETQYF. The chain carries TRBV2 and TRBJ2-5; TRBD1 matches 9 bases. Germline-derived CDR1 and CDR2 are SNHLY and FYNNEI. J gave up 3 bases and V 4 bases, and 12 bases lay outside the gene matches. The CDR3 is made up of 17 amino acids.

The rearrangement uses TRBV29-1 and TRBJ2-7; tentative D call: TRBD2 (5 bases). The CDR3 loop spans 14 amino acids. Germline lookup yields CDR1 SQVTM and CDR2 ANQGSEA. The V end lost 0 bases, the J end lost 3 bases, and 12 bases lay between the germline ends. CDR3 loop: CSVEEAVGNYEQYF. For the CDR3, the DNA is TGCAGCGTTGAAGAAGCGGTAGGGAACTACGAGCAGTACTTC.

The CDR3 protein is CASSTGLFNEKLFF. CDR3 sequence (DNA): TGTGCCAGCAGCACGGGTTTGTTTAATGAAAAACTGTTTTTT. V gene TRBV7-2 combines with J gene TRBJ1-4; no clear D gene. This CDR3 contains 14 residues. The ends were cut back, 5 bases at V and 4 bases at J, with 11 bases in the middle. CDR1 and CDR2 from the germline V gene are SGHTA and FQGNSA.

The rearrangement links TRBV10-2 to TRBJ1-5; D gene unclear. Between the trimmed V and J ends, which lost 7 bases and 7 bases, there was a span of 14 bases. This CDR3 has 13 amino acids. CDR1 and CDR2 (germline): WSHSY, SAAADI. This CDR3 is CASTRSASQPQHF. DNA for the CDR3: TGCGCCAGCACTCGGTCAGCGTCCCAGCCCCAGCATTTT.

This rearrangement joins TRBV19 to TRBJ1-3; D remains unclear. The V and J ends lost 0 bases and 2 bases respectively, with 11 bases between them. This CDR3 comprises 16 residues. The V gene's germline CDR1 is LNHDA and CDR2 SQIVND (reference sequence). CDR3 bases: TGTGCCAGTAGTATAGAGGCAGGTATCCCTGGAAACACCATATATTTT. This sequence encodes CASSIEAGIPGNTIYF.

This chain links TRBV2 with TRBJ1-4; D might be TRBD1 (5 bases). The CDR3 is 13 amino acids. Trimming removed 11 bases at V and 8 bases at J, with 18 bases between. Germline CDR1 reads SNHLY; CDR2 reads FYNNEI. The CDR3 DNA follows: TGTGCCCGCACAGGCCCCCGGGGGGAAAAACTGTTTTTT. It specifies CARTGPRGEKLFF.

The chain recombines TRBV19 with TRBJ1-6; unclear D gene. This CDR3 comprises 15 residues. Trimming removed 5 bases from V and 6 bases from J, with 14 bases in between. Germline values: CDR1 LNHDA, CDR2 SQIVND (reference sequence). The CDR3 protein is CASSPGRNVNSPLHF. The CDR3, as DNA: TGTGCCAGTAGTCCAGGACGTAATGTTAATTCACCCCTCCACTTT.

The rearrangement joins TRBV6-1 to TRBJ1-2; 8 bases are shared with TRBD1. The length of the CDR3 is 13 residues. CDR1 is MNHNS and CDR2 is SASEGT in the germline V gene. V was pared by 11 bases and J by 8 bases, with 13 bases of the junction left unmatched. Written as DNA, the CDR3 is TGTGCCCATGGGGGGACAGGCCTCAGAGGCTACACCTTC. Amino acid sequence: CAHGGTGLRGYTF.

The chain has TRBV11-2 and TRBJ1-2, with TRBD1 matching over 8 bases. The germline V gene has CDR1 SGHAT and CDR2 FQNNGV. V was clipped by 5 bases and J by 5 bases; unmatched bases: 10. The CDR3 runs to 15 residues. The CDR3, as DNA: TGTGCCAGCAGCGCGGGACAGGAAGGCTTATATGGCTACACCTTC. This encodes CASSAGQEGLYGYTF. Based on the CDR3 plus reference TRBV11-2 and TRBJ1-2, the full variable domain is EAGVAQSPRYKIIEKRQSVAFWCNPISGHATLYWYQQILGQGPKLLIQFQNNGVVDDSQLPKDRFSAERLKGVDSTLKIQPAKLEDSAVYLCASSAGQEGLYGYTFGSGTRLTVV.

This clone was observed once. V usage is TRBV6-4 and J usage is TRBJ2-1; D not resolved. This CDR3 is built from 13 residues. Trimming shortened V by 2 bases and J by 2 bases, and 4 bases separated the two germline ends. Germline-derived CDR1 and CDR2 are MRHNA and SNTAGT. This CDR3 is CASSDGAYNEQFF. For the CDR3, the DNA is TGTGCCAGCAGTGACGGGGCCTACAATGAGCAGTTCTTC.

V and J are TRBV23-1 and TRBJ2-1; no clear D gene. TRBV23-1 is an open reading frame, and its role is uncertain. The ends were cut back, 2 bases at V and 4 bases at J, with 12 bases in the middle. The CDR3 is 15 residues long. The CDR3 DNA sequence: TGCGCCAGCAGTCAACTTATAGACAAGTACAATGAGCAGTTCTTC. This translates into CASSQLIDKYNEQFF.

This rearrangement joins TRBV12-5 to TRBJ1-1, with D unclear. Trimming stripped 0 bases from V and 11 bases from J, with 10 bases between. CDR1 is LGHNT and CDR2 is FRNRAP in the germline V gene. This CDR3 is 12 amino acids long. The CDR3 DNA sequence: TGTGCTAGTGGTTTGGTCCCAGAGAGGGCTTTCTTT. Amino acid sequence: CASGLVPERAFF.

The chain links TRBV6-5 to TRBJ2-2, with no clear D. V was trimmed by 4 bases and J by 5 bases, leaving 2 bases between them. There are 11 residues in the CDR3. In germline, CDR1 is MNHEY, CDR2 SVGAGI. The CDR3 nucleotides read TGTGCCAGCAGTTCGACCGGGGAGCTGTTTTTT. Protein product: CASSSTGELFF.

This chain uses TRBV25-1 with TRBJ2-7, with 8 bases that match TRBD1. Trimming took 10 bases from V and 4 from J; bases not matched to a gene: 9. The CDR3 consists of 13 residues. CDR1 MGHDK and CDR2 SYGVNS come from the germline V gene. As DNA, the CDR3 is TGTGCCAACGCAAAGGACAGGGTGTACGAGCAGTACTTC. Its protein is CANAKDRVYEQYF.

This rearrangement joins TRBV5-8 to TRBJ2-7; possible D gene TRBD2, 5 bases. Trimming removed 4 bases at V and 4 bases at J, with 12 bases between. The CDR3 length is 13 residues. Germline V gene data show CDR1 as SGHTS and CDR2 as YDEGEE. The CDR3 spells CASSLRSGYEQYF. CDR3 nucleotide sequence: TGTGCCAGCAGCCTTCGTTCGGGGTACGAGCAGTACTTC.

The chain recombines TRBV4-1 with TRBJ2-6, with TRBD1 as a possible D gene (6 bases). V was pared by 2 bases and J by 2 bases, with 10 bases between. The CDR3 contains 16 residues. CDR1 and CDR2 (germline): MGHRA, YSYEKL. CDR3 bases: TGCGCCAGCAGCCAAACAGGGTTTCCTGGGGCCAACGTCCTGACTTTC. It specifies CASSQTGFPGANVLTF.

Of note for this clone: Other nucleotide sequences in the sample specify the same CDR3. DNA of the CDR3: TGTGCCAGCAGCTTGTTACTAATGAACACTGAAGCTTTCTTT. The encoded protein is CASSLLLMNTEAFF. This chain joins TRBV7-9 and TRBJ1-1; D gene ambiguous. The germline V and J ends were trimmed by 3 bases and 0 bases, with 8 bases remaining between them. The germline V gene encodes CDR1 SEHNR and CDR2 FQNEAQ (reference sequence). This CDR3 has 14 residues.

This clone has only one observation. CDR3 nucleotides: TGCGCCAGCAGCCCTAGTTCATCCGAAGTTTGGGGCCGTTCGAGCGAGCAGTACTTC. Translation: CASSPSSSEVWGRSSEQYF. The chain is built from TRBV4-1 and TRBJ2-7; D may be TRBD1 (5 bases). In germline, CDR1 is MGHRA, CDR2 YSYEKL. V was pared by 4 bases and J by 6 bases, with 31 bases between. There are 19 residues in the CDR3.

This sequence joins TRBV6-5 and TRBJ2-7; a possible D gene is TRBD2 (7 bases). V was pared by 11 bases and J by 7 bases, with 18 bases between. The CDR3 sequence is 12 residues long. Germline-derived CDR1 and CDR2 are MNHEY and SVGAGI. The CDR3 is CASRGGGGEQYF. The CDR3 DNA sequence: TGTGCCTCCCGTGGGGGAGGGGGGGAGCAGTACTTC.

The V call is TRBV19, the J call TRBJ1-1, with D tentatively TRBD1 (5 bases). The CDR3 consists of 14 residues. Per germline, CDR1 LNHDA and CDR2 SQIVND (reference sequence). Trimming took off 5 bases at V and 5 bases at J, with 15 bases between the two ends. Written as DNA, the CDR3 is TGTGCCAGTAGTCCGGGACTTTGGCTGACTGAAGCTTTCTTT. This codes for CASSPGLWLTEAFF.

The rearrangement uses TRBV10-3 and TRBJ1-2; D might be TRBD1 (5 bases). The length of the CDR3 is 12 residues. Per germline, CDR1 ENHRY and CDR2 SYGVKD. Trimming pared 2 bases from V and 7 bases from J, leaving 8 bases between. As DNA, the CDR3 is TGTGCCATCAGTGAGGCCAGGGCTGGCTACACCTTC. It specifies CAISEARAGYTF.

A few counts support this clone. The CDR3 sequence is CASSPFYQETQYF. The CDR3 DNA is TGTGCCAGTAGTCCCTTCTATCAAGAGACCCAGTACTTC. The chain carries TRBV19 and TRBJ2-5; no clear D. Per the germline V gene, CDR1 is LNHDA and CDR2 is SQIVND (reference sequence). The CDR3 runs to 13 residues. V lost 5 bases, J lost 2 bases, and 9 bases lay in between. Complete variable domain (other parts from reference TRBV19 and TRBJ2-5): DGGITQSPKYLFRKEGQNVTLSCEQNLNHDAMYWYRQDPGQGLRLIYYSQIVNDFQKGDIAEGYSVSREKKESFPLTVTSAQKNPTAFYLCASSPFYQETQYFGPGTRLLVL.

V is TRBV2 and J is TRBJ1-1, with D hard to call. Germline V gene lookup returns CDR1 SNHLY and CDR2 FYNNEI. V gave up 2 bases and J gave up 11 bases, with 12 bases separating them. This CDR3 contains 12 residues. CDR3 nucleotide sequence: TGTGCCAGCAGTGAATACGCAACGGGGGCTTTCTTT. Translating it yields CASSEYATGAFF.

This chain uses TRBV5-6 with TRBJ1-4; possible D gene TRBD1, 6 bases. V lost 0 bases and J lost 8, with 14 bases in between. The CDR3 covers 15 residues. Germline V gene sequence: CDR1 SGHDT, CDR2 YYEEEE. CDR3 loop: CASSLGGGRGEKLFF. CDR3 bases: TGTGCCAGCAGCTTGGGTGGGGGGCGAGGCGAAAAACTGTTTTTT.

The chain combines TRBV6-6 with TRBJ1-4, with D possibly matching TRBD1 (6 bases). There are 16 residues in the CDR3. CDR1 is MNHNY, CDR2 SVGAGI, per germline (reference sequence). Trimming took off 6 bases at V and 3 bases at J, with 17 bases between the two ends. Here the CDR3 reads CASSTRGQKPNEKLFF. CDR3 nucleotide sequence: TGTGCCAGCAGCACCCGTGGACAGAAGCCTAATGAAAAACTGTTTTTT.